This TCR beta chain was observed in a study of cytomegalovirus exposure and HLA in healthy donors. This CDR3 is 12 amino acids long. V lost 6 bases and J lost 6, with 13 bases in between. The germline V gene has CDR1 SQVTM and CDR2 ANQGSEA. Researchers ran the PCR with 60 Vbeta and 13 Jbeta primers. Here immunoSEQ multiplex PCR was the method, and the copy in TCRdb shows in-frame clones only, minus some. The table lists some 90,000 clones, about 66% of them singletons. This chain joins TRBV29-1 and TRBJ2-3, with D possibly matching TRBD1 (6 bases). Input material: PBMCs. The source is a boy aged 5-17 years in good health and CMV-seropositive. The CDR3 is CSVLERGDTQYF. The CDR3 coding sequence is TGCAGCGTCCTAGAGAGGGGGGATACGCAGTATTTT.